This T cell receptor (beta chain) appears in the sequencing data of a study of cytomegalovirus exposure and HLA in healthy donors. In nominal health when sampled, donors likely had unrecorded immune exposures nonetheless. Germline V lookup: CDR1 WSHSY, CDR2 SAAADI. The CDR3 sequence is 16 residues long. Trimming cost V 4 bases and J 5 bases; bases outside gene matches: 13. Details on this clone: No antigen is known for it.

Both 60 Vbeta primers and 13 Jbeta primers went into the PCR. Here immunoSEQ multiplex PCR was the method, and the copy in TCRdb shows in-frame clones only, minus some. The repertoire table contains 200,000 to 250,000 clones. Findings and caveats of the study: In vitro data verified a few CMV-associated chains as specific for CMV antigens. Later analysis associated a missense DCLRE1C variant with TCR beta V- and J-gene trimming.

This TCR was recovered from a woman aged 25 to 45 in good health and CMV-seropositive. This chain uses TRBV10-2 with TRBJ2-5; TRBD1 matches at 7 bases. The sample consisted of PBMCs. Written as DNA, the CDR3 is TGCGCCAGCAGTGGACGGAGACAGGGAGCCGGGGAGACCCAGTACTTC. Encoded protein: CASSGRRQGAGETQYF.